This record covers a single T cell receptor (beta chain). Its antigen remains unidentified. Per-base qualities were not stored, and no clone one base away is much larger. The data were obtained in a study of shared clonotypes between healthy human individuals (dated by TCRdb to about 2020). Broadly, across the study: A couple of women and three men aged 18 to 49 years were included in the cohort. For each donor, three plates each were used for CD4 naive and CD4 memory, two plates were used for CD8 naive, and one plate was used for CD8 memory. To estimate repertoire size and how much clonotype sharing occurs between individuals, the study deeply sequenced the blood TCR repertoires of five healthy adults. Different laboratories and diverse techniques were used to prepare libraries and sequence TCR repertoires, to increase sequencing depth and limit assay-specific biases. Leukapheresis yielded between about 0.85 and 10 billion PBMCs per donor.

CD8 naive samples consisted of CD45RO-negative cells that were positively selected for CCR7, yielding a CD45RA+CCR7+ population without TemRA cells. The donors were healthy, HIV-negative adults who had no recently reported acute infections or vaccinations. Every donor was a Caucasian adult residing in Nashville, Tennessee, USA. Blood was obtained by leukapheresis, after which PBMCs were separated by Ficoll-Histopaque density gradient centrifugation and cryopreserved in liquid nitrogen vapor phase. Purity and quantity of every magnetically sorted T cell population were checked by analytical flow cytometry. Genomic DNA was isolated from every sorted fraction and measured by UV absorbance on a Nanodrop 2000c. The paper as a whole reports these results and caveats: Compared with non-shared clonotypes, clonotypes shared by all four sorted-subset donors had higher generation probabilities. Rarefaction of sorted-subset datasets indicated incomplete sequencing despite the large sequencing depth. Estimated clonotype richness was generally larger for naive than for memory subsets. Sampling was limited to blood, and TCR repertoires in tissue likely differ from TCR repertoires in blood. Because the study included a small number of donors, the genetic and exposure-history diversity represented was limited. Pairwise subsampling led to the expectation that sequencing depth would affect the degree of clonotype sharing among donors. Approximately 5% of naive CD4, 3% to 4% of naive CD8, about 2.4% of memory CD4, and less than 0.45% of memory CD8 clonotypes were shared across several donors.

V lost 7 bases and J lost 1 base; the stretch between them is 13 bases long. Spanning cysteine to phenylalanine, the CDR3 consists of 15 amino acids. Only the CDR3 DNA is retained, 45 bases long and in frame from the first base. The germline V gene (reference sequence) provides CDR1 LNHDA and CDR2 SQIVND. Using the deep immunoSEQ assay, TCR CDR3 regions were amplified from genomic DNA by multiplex PCR. Genomic DNA extracted from each cell subset was distributed evenly over all wells of several immunoSEQ 96-well plates, and each plate served as one replicate. For sorted subsets, each replicate PCR was loaded with roughly 0.2 ug genomic DNA, equivalent to 30,000 or so T cell genomes. Purified libraries were measured with a Qubit 3.0 fluorometer, size-checked on a Bioanalyzer 2100, and measured again with the KAPA Library Quantification kit. Every immunoSEQ 96-well plate was sequenced on a dedicated single-read 150-cycle Illumina NextSeq 550 flow cell. The authors processed their data as follows. The immunoSEQ output contained only junctional sequences without quality scores, so filtering could not match that applied to full-length reads. To assign V/J genes and CDR3, sequences were annotated against IMGT germline references using PyIR, a Python wrapper for IgBLAST v1.9. Reads were removed for weak V/J assignments (E-value above 1e-6), missing CDR3, stop codons, out-of-frame junctions, or ambiguous translated residues. A V3J clonotype was defined by an identical inferred V gene, J gene, and CDR3 amino acid sequence. Percentage overlap between repertoires was computed as shared unique clonotypes divided by the size of the smaller repertoire. Repertoire richness was assessed with RTK rarefaction, the Chao1 estimator, and Recon v2.1 estimates of unobserved clonotypes. OLGA was used to compute generation probabilities for all TCRbeta clonotypes that the gDNA method yielded from a handful of donors. Imported from immuneACCESS, the table was reduced by TCRdb to in-frame sequences with V and J called. These copies leave out some clones; in studies compared against another copy, an unresolved V gene accounts for under half, and the cause of the remainder is not known. V and J calls and clone size are copied from that table; D and trimming were computed from the DNA. In all, the sample holds hundreds of thousands of clones, and roughly 96% of those were seen once. Over 0.1% of the sample comes from the top ten.

The chain is assembled from TRBV19 and TRBJ2-2; TRBD2 is a weak D gene call, 6 bases matching. This TCR was sampled from a woman in her twenties or thirties in good health. The sequencing sample was made of naive CD8+ T cells sorted from blood. The meaning of the sample's cell subset or site label: CD45RA+CCR7+. DNA sequence: TGTGCCAGTATGCGGGGACGCTTGAACACCGGGGAGCTGTTTTTT. This translates into CASMRGRLNTGELFF. The reference TRBV19 and TRBJ2-2 proteins fill in what lies around the CDR3, so the full variable domain reads DGGITQSPKYLFRKEGQNVTLSCEQNLNHDAMYWYRQDPGQGLRLIYYSQIVNDFQKGDIAEGYSVSREKKESFPLTVTSAQKNPTAFYLCASMRGRLNTGELFFGEGSRLTVL.